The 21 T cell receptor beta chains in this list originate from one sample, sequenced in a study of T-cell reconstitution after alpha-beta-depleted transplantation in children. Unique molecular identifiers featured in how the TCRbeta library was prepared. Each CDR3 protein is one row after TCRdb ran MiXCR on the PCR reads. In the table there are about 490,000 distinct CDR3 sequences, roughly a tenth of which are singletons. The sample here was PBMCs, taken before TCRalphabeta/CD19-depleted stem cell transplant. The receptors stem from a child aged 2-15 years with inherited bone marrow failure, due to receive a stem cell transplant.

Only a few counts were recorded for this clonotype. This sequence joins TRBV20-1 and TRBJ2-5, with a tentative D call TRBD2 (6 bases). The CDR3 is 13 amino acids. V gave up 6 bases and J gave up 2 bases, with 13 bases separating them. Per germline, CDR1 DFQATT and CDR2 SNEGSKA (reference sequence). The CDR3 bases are TGCAGTGCGGTGACTAGTACGCAAGAGACCCAGTACTTC. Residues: CSAVTSTQETQYF.

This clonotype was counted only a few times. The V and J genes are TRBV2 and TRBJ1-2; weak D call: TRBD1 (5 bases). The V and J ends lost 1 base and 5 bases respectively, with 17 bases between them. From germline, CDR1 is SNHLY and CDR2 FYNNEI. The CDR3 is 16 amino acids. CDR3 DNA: TGTGCCAGCAGTGAAGGACCCCTAGGGGCTTTTTATGGCTACACCTTC. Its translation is CASSEGPLGAFYGYTF.

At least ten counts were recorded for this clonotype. CDR3 sequence (DNA): TGTGCCAGCAGTGAAGCGGTAACAGCCGGGCAGTACTTC. Translated: CASSEAVTAGQYF. This chain joins TRBV2 and TRBJ2-7; no firm D call. Germline loops: CDR1 SNHLY, CDR2 FYNNEI. Trimming left V 0 bases short and J 9 bases short, with 12 bases between. This CDR3 has 13 amino acids. The full variable domain, completed using reference TRBV2 and TRBJ2-7, is EPEVTQTPSHQVTQMGQEVILRCVPISNHLYFYWYRQILGQKVEFLVSFYNNEISEKSEIFDDQFSVERPDGSNFTLKIRSTKLEDSAMYFCASSEAVTAGQYFGPGTRLTVT.

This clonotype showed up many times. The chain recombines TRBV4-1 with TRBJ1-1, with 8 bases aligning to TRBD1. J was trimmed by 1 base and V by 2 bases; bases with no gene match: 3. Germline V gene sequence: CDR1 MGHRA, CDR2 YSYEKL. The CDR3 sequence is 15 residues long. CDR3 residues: CASSQFGQGNTEAFF. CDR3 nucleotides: TGCGCCAGCAGCCAATTCGGACAGGGGAACACTGAAGCTTTCTTT.

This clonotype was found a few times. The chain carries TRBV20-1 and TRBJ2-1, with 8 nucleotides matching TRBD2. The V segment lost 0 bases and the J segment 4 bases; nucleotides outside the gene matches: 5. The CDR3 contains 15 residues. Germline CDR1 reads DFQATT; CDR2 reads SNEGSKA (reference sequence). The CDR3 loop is CSARERTSMYNEQFF. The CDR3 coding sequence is TGCAGTGCTAGAGAAAGGACTAGCATGTACAATGAGCAGTTCTTC.

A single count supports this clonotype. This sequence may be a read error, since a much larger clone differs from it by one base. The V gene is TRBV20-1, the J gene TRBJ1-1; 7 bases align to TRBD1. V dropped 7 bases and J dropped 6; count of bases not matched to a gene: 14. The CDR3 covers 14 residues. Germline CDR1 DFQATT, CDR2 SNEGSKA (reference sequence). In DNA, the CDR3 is TGCAGTGTTCGGGAAACAGGGGATAAATCTGAAGCTTTCTTT. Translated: CSVRETGDKSEAFF.

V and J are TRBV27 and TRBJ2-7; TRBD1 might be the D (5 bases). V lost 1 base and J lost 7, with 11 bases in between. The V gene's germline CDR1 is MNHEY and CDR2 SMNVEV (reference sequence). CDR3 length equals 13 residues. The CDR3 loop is CASSLFQGREQYF. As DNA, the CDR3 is TGTGCCAGCAGTTTATTCCAGGGAAGAGAGCAGTACTTC.

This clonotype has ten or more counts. The CDR3 bases are TGTGCCAGCAGGTTTGAGGCGGGGGCGGGCTTCACAGATACGCAGTATTTT. Its translation is CASRFEAGAGFTDTQYF. The chain combines TRBV28 with TRBJ2-3; D is perhaps TRBD2 (7 bases). The V end lost 6 bases, the J end lost 2 bases, and 21 bases lay between the germline ends. Looked up from germline, CDR1 is MDHEN and CDR2 is SYDVKM. CDR3 length: 17 residues.

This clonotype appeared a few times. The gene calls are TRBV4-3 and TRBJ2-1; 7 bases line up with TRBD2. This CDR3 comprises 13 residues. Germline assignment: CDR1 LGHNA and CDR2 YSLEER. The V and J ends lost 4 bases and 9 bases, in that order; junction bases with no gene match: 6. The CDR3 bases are TGCGCCAGCAGCCGCCGGGACTACCGTGAGCAGTTCTTC. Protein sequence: CASSRRDYREQFF.

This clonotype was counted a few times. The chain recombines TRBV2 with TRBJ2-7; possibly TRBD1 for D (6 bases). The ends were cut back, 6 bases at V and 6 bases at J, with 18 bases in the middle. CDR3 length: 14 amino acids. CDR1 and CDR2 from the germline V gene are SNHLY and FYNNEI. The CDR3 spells CASRSGTTGTEQYF. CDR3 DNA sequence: TGTGCCAGCAGGTCCGGAACCACAGGGACCGAGCAGTACTTC. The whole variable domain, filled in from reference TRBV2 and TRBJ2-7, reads EPEVTQTPSHQVTQMGQEVILRCVPISNHLYFYWYRQILGQKVEFLVSFYNNEISEKSEIFDDQFSVERPDGSNFTLKIRSTKLEDSAMYFCASRSGTTGTEQYFGPGTRLTVT.

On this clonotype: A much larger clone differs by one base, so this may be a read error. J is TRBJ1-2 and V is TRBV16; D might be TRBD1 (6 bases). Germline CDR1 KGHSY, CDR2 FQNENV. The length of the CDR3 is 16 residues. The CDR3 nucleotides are TGTGCCAGCAGCCAAATGGGTGACAGGCATCCCTATGCCTACACCTTC. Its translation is CASSQMGDRHPYAYTF.

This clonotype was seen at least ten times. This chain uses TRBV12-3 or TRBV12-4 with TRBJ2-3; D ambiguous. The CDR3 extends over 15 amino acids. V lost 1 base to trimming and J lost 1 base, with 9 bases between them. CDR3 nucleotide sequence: TGTGCCAGCAGTTTAGACGGCGGTCGCACAGATACGCAGTATTTT. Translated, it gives CASSLDGGRTDTQYF.

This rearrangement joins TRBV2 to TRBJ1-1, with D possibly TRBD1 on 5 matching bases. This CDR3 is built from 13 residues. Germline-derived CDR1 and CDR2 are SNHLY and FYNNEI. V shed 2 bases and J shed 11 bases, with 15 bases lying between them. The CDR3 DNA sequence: TGTGCCAGCAGTGAAATTATCAGGGCTCGCGCTTTCTTT. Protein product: CASSEIIRARAFF.

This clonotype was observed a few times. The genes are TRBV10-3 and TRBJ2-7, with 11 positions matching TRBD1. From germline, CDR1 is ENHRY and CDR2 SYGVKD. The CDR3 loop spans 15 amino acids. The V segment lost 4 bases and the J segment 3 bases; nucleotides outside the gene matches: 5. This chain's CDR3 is CAISAGTGGDYEQYF. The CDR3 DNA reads TGTGCCATCAGTGCGGGGACAGGGGGGGACTACGAGCAGTACTTC.

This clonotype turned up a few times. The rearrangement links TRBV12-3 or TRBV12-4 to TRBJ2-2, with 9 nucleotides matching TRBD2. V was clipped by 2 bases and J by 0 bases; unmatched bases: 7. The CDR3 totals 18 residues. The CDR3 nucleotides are TGTGCCAGCAGTTTAATTTTTGGCGGGGGGGCGAACACCGGGGAGCTGTTTTTT. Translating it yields CASSLIFGGGANTGELFF.

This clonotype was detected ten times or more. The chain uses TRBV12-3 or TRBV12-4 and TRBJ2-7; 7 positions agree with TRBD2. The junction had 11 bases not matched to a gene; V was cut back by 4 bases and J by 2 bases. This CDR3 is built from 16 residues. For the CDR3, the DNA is TGTGCCAGCAGTTCTCCCCGGGGGGAGAACGCCTACGAGCAGTACTTC. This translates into CASSSPRGENAYEQYF.

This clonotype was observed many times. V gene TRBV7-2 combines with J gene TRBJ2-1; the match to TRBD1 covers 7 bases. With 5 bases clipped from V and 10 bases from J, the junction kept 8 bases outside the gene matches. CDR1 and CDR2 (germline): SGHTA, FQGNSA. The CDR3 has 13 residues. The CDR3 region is CASSREGAGEQFF. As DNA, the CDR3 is TGTGCCAGCAGCCGCGAGGGGGCTGGGGAGCAGTTCTTC.

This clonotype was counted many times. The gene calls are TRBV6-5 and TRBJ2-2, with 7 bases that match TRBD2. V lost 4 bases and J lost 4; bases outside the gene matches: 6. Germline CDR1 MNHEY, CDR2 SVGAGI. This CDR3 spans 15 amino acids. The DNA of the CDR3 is TGTGCCAGCAGTTCCCCAGGACTAGTCACCGGGGAGCTGTTTTTT. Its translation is CASSSPGLVTGELFF.

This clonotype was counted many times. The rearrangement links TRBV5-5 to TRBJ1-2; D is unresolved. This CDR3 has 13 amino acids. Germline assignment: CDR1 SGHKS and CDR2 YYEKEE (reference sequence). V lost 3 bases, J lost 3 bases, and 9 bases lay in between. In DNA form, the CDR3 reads TGTGCCAGCAGCTCCTGGGGAGACTATGGCTACACCTTC. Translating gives CASSSWGDYGYTF.

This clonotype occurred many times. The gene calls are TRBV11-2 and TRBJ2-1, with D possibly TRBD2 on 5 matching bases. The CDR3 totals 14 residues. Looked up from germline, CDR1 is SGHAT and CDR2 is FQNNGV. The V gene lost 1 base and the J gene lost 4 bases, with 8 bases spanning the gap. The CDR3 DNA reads TGTGCCAGCAGCTTAGCGGGGATTTACAATGAGCAGTTCTTC. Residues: CASSLAGIYNEQFF.

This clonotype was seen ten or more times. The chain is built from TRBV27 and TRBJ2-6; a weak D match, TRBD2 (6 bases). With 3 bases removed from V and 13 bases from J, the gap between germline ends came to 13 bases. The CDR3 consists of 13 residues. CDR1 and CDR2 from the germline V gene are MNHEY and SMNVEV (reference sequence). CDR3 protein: CASSFWDSPVLTF. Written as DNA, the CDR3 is TGTGCCAGCAGTTTCTGGGACTCCCCTGTCCTGACTTTC. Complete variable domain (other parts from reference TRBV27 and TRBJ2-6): EAQVTQNPRYLITVTGKKLTVTCSQNMNHEYMSWYRQDPGLGLRQIYYSMNVEVTDKGDVPEGYKVSRKEKRNFPLILESPSPNQTSLYFCASSFWDSPVLTFGAGSRLTVL.